This TCR beta chain was identified in a study of blood T cell repertoires in COVID-19. Some clones are missing from TCRdb's copy, which holds only in-frame ones; the method was immunoSEQ multiplex PCR. The sample holds roughly 340,000 clones, 87% seen once. Deletions cut 0 bases from V and 10 bases from J, with 10 bases between. CDR1 is SGDLS and CDR2 is YYNGEE in the germline V gene. The CDR3 has 12 amino acids. This study enrolled people aged roughly 18 to 90 from roughly 22 US geographic areas. The genes are TRBV9 and TRBJ1-1; no clear D gene. This receptor was taken from a man aged 35 to 55 in a cohort exposed to, infected with or recovered from COVID-19 (not recorded which). Material: PBMCs or T cells enriched from blood (not recorded which). The CDR3 nucleotides read TGTGCCAGCAGCGTAGTGAGAGGTGCAGCTTTCTTT. Amino acids: CASSVVRGAAFF.